The T cell receptor (beta chain) under discussion was sequenced for a study of shared clonotypes between healthy human individuals. Overall study context: Each donor had three CD4 naive, three CD4 memory, two CD8 naive and one CD8 memory plate. Study results and limitations: Represented diversity, genetic and exposure-history alike, was limited by few donors. Generation of non-shared clonotypes was less probable than generation of clonotypes shared by all four donors.

Some clones are missing from TCRdb's copy, which holds only in-frame ones; the method was immunoSEQ multiplex PCR. The sample holds 2 million to 2.5 million clones; approximately 93% are singletons and the top ten take 0.39%. Trimming pared 0 bases from V and 0 bases from J, leaving 11 bases between. The CDR3 runs to 16 residues. Germline lookup yields CDR1 SGHRS and CDR2 YFSETQ. As for this clone: Antigen unknown.

Sequenced material: naive CD4+ T cells from PBMCs. Subset of the sample: CD45RA+ positively selected. J is TRBJ2-3 and V is TRBV5-1; D call uncertain. This TCR was recovered from a man aged 18 to 30 in good health. Some clones in this sample may be carry-over from other donors' samples. The CDR3 DNA reads TGCGCCAGCAGCTTGGTAACGTGGTCTAGCACAGATACGCAGTATTTT. Protein: CASSLVTWSSTDTQYF.